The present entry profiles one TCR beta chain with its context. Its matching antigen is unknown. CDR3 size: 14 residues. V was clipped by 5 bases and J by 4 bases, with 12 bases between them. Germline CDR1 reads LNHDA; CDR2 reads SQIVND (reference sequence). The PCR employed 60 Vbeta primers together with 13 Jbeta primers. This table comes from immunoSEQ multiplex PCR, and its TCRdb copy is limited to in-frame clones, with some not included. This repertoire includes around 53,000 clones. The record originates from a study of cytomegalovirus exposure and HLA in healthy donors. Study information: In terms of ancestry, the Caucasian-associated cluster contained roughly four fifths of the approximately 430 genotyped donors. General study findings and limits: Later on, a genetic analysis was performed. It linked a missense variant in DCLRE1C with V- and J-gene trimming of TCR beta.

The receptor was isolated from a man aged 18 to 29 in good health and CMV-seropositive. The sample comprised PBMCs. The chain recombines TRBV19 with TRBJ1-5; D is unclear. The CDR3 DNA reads TGTGCCAGTAGTTGGAGGCGGGAAAATCAGCCCCAGCATTTT. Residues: CASSWRRENQPQHF.